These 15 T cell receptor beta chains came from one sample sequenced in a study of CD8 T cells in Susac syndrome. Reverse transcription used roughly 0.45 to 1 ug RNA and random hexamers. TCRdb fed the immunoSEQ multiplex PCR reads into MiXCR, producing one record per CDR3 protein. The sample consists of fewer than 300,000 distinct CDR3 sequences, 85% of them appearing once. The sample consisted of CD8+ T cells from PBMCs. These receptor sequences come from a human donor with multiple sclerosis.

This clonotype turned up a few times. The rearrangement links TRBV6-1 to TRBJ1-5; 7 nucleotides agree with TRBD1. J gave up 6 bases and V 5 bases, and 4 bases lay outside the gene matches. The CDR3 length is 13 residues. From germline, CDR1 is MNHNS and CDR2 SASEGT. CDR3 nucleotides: TGTGCCAGCAGTCCGAGGGGGCTTCAGCCCCAGCATTTT. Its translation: CASSPRGLQPQHF.

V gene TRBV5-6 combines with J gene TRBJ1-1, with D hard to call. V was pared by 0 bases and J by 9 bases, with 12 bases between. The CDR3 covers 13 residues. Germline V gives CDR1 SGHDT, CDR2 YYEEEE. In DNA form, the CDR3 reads TGTGCCAGCAGCTTGGGTAAAGGGCCAAAAGCTTTCTTT. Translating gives CASSLGKGPKAFF.

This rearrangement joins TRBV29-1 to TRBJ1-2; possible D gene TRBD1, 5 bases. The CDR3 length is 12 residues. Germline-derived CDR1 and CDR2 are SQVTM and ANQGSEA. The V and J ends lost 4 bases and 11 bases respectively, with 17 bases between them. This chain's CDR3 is CSVGSPPTGYTF. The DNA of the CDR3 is TGCAGCGTTGGTTCCCCCCCCACAGGTTACACCTTC.

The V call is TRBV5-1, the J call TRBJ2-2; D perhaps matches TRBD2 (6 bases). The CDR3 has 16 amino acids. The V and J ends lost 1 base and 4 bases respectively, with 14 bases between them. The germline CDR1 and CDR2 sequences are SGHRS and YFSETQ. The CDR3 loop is CASSLIGSTVTGELFF. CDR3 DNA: TGCGCCAGCAGCTTGATCGGGAGCACTGTCACCGGGGAGCTGTTTTTT.

The CDR3 DNA sequence: TGTGCCAGTAGTATAGTTCCGGGGAACACCGGGGAGCTGTTTTTT. Amino acid sequence: CASSIVPGNTGELFF. This sequence joins TRBV19 and TRBJ2-2; unclear D gene. Germline lookup yields CDR1 LNHDA and CDR2 SQIVND (reference sequence). V lost 1 base and J 1 base, leaving 7 bases between the germline ends. The length of the CDR3 is 15 residues.

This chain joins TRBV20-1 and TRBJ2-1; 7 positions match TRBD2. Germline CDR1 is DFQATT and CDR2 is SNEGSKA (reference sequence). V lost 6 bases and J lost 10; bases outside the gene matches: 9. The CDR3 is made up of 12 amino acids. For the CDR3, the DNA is TGCAGTGCCCAACGACTAGCCCGCGAGCAGTTCTTC. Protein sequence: CSAQRLAREQFF.

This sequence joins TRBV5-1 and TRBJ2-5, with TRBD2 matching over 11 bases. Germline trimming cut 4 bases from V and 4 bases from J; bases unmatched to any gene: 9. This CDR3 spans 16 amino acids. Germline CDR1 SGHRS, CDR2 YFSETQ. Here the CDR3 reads CASSLYLAGGPETQYF. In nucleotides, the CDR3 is TGCGCCAGCAGCCTTTATTTAGCGGGAGGGCCAGAGACCCAGTACTTC.

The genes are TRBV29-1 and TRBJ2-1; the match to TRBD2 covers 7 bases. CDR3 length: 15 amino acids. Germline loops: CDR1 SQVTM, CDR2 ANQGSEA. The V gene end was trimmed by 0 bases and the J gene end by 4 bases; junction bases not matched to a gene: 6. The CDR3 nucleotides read TGCAGCGTTGAAGATCGGGGCGGGAGTTACAATGAGCAGTTCTTC. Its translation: CSVEDRGGSYNEQFF.

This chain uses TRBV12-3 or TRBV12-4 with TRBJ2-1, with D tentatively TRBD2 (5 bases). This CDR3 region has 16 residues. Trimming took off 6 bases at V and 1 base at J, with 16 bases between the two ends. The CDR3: CASSPNRGRSYNEQFF. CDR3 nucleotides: TGTGCCAGCAGCCCTAACCGAGGGCGATCCTACAATGAGCAGTTCTTC.

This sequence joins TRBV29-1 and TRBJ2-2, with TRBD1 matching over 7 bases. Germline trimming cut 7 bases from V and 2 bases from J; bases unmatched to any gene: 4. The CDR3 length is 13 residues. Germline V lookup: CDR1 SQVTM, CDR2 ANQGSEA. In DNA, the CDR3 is TGCAGCGCATGGGACAGTAACACCGGGGAGCTGTTTTTT. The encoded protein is CSAWDSNTGELFF.

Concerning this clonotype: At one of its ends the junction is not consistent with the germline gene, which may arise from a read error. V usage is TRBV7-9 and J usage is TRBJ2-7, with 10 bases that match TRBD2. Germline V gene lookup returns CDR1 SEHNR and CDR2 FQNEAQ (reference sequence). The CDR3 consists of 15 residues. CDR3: CASSLALAGSYGQYF. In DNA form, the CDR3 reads TGTGCCAGCAGCTTAGCACTAGCGGGGAGCTACGGGCAGTACTTC. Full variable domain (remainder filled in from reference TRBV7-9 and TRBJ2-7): DTGVSQNPRHKITKRGQNVTFRCDPISEHNRLYWYRQTLGQGPEFLTYFQNEAQLEKSRLLSDRFSAERPKGSFSTLEIQRTEQGDSAMYLCASSLALAGSYGQYFGPGTRLTVT.

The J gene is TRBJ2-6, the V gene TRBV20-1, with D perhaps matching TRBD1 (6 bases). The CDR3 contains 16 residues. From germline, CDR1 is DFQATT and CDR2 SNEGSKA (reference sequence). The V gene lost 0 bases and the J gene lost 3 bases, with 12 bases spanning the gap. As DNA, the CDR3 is TGCAGTGCTAGAGATTGGACAGTACGTGGGGCCAACGTCCTGACTTTC. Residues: CSARDWTVRGANVLTF.

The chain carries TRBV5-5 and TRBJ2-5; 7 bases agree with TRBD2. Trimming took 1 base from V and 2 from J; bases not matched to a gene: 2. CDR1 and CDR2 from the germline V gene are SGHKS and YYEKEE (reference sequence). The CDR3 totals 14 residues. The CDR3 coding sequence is TGTGCCAGCAGCTTGTATAGCGGGCAAGAGACCCAGTACTTC. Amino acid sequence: CASSLYSGQETQYF. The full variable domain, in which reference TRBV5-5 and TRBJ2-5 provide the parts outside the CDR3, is DAGVTQSPTHLIKTRGQQVTLRCSPISGHKSVSWYQQVLGQGPQFIFQYYEKEERGRGNFPDRFSARQFPNYSSELNVNALLLGDSALYLCASSLYSGQETQYFGPGTRLLVL.

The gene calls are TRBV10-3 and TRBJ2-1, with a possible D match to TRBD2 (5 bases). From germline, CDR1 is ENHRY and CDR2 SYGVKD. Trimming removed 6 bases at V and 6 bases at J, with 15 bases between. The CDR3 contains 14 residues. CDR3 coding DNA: TGTGCCATCAGAGGGTTCGGGGTTGGCAATGAGCAGTTCTTC. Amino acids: CAIRGFGVGNEQFF.

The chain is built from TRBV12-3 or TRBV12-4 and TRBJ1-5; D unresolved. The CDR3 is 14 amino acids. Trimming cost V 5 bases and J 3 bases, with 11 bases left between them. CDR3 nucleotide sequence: TGTGCCAGCAGTCCCGGGAGGAACAATCAGCCCCAGCATTTT. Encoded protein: CASSPGRNNQPQHF.